The 23 T cell receptor beta chains reported below all come from one sample, sequenced in a study of blood T cell repertoires in COVID-19. Sequencing was performed with immunoSEQ multiplex PCR; in TCRdb, only in-frame clones are kept and a portion is missing. This sample has about 370,000 clones, with around 92% found just once. Sequencing used peripheral blood. All receptors come from a woman aged 25 to 39 with COVID-19, enrolled during active disease.

This sequence joins TRBV7-2 and TRBJ2-1, with D possibly TRBD2 on 6 matching bases. CDR3 size: 15 residues. The V end was cut by 3 bases, the J end by 0 bases, with 9 bases between. Germline V gene data show CDR1 as SGHTA and CDR2 as FQGNSA. The CDR3 nucleotides read TGTGCCAGCAGCTTTCCCGGGAGCTCCTACAATGAGCAGTTCTTC. It yields the protein CASSFPGSSYNEQFF.

The rearrangement uses TRBV6-6 and TRBJ1-2; 11 bases fit TRBD1. The germline V gene has CDR1 MNHNY and CDR2 SVGAGI (reference sequence). The CDR3 has 14 residues. The V segment lost 0 bases and the J segment 14 bases; nucleotides outside the gene matches: 8. This chain's CDR3 is CASSYSGTGGSETF. CDR3 sequence (DNA): TGTGCCAGCAGTTACTCAGGGACAGGGGGGAGTGAGACCTTC.

The chain employs TRBV19 and TRBJ2-1; D gene unclear. This CDR3 region has 11 residues. The V gene lost 8 bases and the J gene lost 3 bases, with 5 bases spanning the gap. Germline lookup yields CDR1 LNHDA and CDR2 SQIVND (reference sequence). CDR3 in amino acids: CASRDYNEQFF. The CDR3 DNA reads as TGTGCCAGTCGAGACTACAATGAGCAGTTCTTC.

This chain joins TRBV7-9 and TRBJ1-1; D may be TRBD1 (5 bases). The V end was cut by 4 bases, the J end by 7 bases, with 10 bases between. Germline assignment: CDR1 SEHNR and CDR2 FQNEAQ (reference sequence). This CDR3 contains 12 residues. CDR3 sequence reads: CASSSQGIEAFF. The DNA of the CDR3 is TGTGCCAGCAGCTCTCAGGGCATTGAAGCTTTCTTT.

The V gene is TRBV7-2, the J gene TRBJ2-2; D remains unclear. Deletions cut 1 base from V and 6 bases from J, with 9 bases between. The CDR3 is made up of 14 amino acids. Looked up from germline, CDR1 is SGHTA and CDR2 is FQGNSA. The CDR3 sequence: CASSLELEAGELFF. The CDR3 nucleotides are TGTGCCAGCAGCTTAGAATTAGAAGCCGGGGAGCTGTTTTTT.

The chain has TRBV5-1 and TRBJ1-3, with a possible D match to TRBD1 (5 bases). Trimming shortened V by 2 bases and J by 2 bases, and 14 bases separated the two germline ends. CDR3 length equals 16 residues. Germline-derived CDR1 and CDR2 are SGHRS and YFSETQ. The CDR3 is CASSLGVLGPGNTIYF. Written as DNA, the CDR3 is TGCGCCAGCAGCTTAGGGGTCTTGGGGCCTGGAAACACCATATATTTT.

V and J are TRBV28 and TRBJ2-3, with 11 bases matching TRBD2. Germline CDR1 and CDR2: MDHEN and SYDVKM. Trimming cost V 3 bases and J 4 bases; bases outside gene matches: 9. This CDR3 region has 17 residues. For the CDR3, the DNA is TGTGCCAGCAGTTTCCAACCGGGACTAGCGGCCCCAGATACGCAGTATTTT. Protein: CASSFQPGLAAPDTQYF.

In nucleotides, the CDR3 is TGTGCCAGCAGTTACCAGGGAAGCACTGAAGCTTTCTTT. Translated, it gives CASSYQGSTEAFF. The chain is built from TRBV6-2 or TRBV6-3 and TRBJ1-1, with a tentative D call TRBD1 (5 bases). This CDR3 has 13 residues. V lost 2 bases to trimming and J lost 4 bases, with 8 bases between them. Per germline, CDR1 MNHEY and CDR2 SVGEGT.

This chain connects TRBV7-2 to TRBJ2-3, with 11 bases aligning to TRBD1. The CDR3 is 17 residues long. Germline loops: CDR1 SGHTA, CDR2 FQGNSA. The ends lost 5 bases at V and 3 bases at J; junction bases unmatched: 10. The CDR3 spells CASSLRYGTGGTDTQYF. The CDR3 DNA reads as TGTGCCAGCAGCCTTCGGTATGGGACAGGGGGTACAGATACGCAGTATTTT.

CDR3 bases: TGTGCCAGCAGTTACCGGGACAGCGCCTACGAGCAGTACGTC. Residues: CASSYRDSAYEQYV. The chain has TRBV6-2 or TRBV6-3 and TRBJ2-7; 7 nucleotides match TRBD1. The CDR3 runs to 14 residues. V lost 2 bases, J lost 2 bases, and 3 bases stayed unmatched. Germline CDR1 MNHEY, CDR2 SVGEGT.

This sequence joins TRBV10-3 and TRBJ1-5, with 7 bases fitting TRBD1. The V gene end was trimmed by 6 bases and the J gene end by 4 bases; junction bases not matched to a gene: 9. The CDR3 runs 15 residues. CDR1 ENHRY and CDR2 SYGVKD come from the germline V gene. CDR3 DNA sequence: TGTGCCATCAGAGGGGACAGAAGTTCAAATCAGCCCCAGCATTTT. This codes for CAIRGDRSSNQPQHF.

CDR3 sequence reads: CASSQEPLAAVNNEQFF. Here the CDR3 DNA reads TGTGCCAGCAGCCAAGAACCCCTAGCGGCTGTAAACAATGAGCAGTTCTTC. The chain has TRBV3-1 (or the pseudogene TRBV3-2) and TRBJ2-1; 7 positions match TRBD2. J gave up 5 bases and V 0 bases, and 10 bases lay outside the gene matches. CDR3 size: 17 residues. CDR1 is LGHDT and CDR2 is YNNKEL in the germline V gene (reference sequence).

The rearrangement uses TRBV6-2 or TRBV6-3 and TRBJ2-6, with TRBD1 matching 9 bases. Germline-derived CDR1 and CDR2 are MNHEY and SVGEGT. CDR3 size: 17 residues. The V gene end was trimmed by 5 bases and the J gene end by 0 bases; junction bases not matched to a gene: 5. CDR3 sequence reads: CASSKGQGGSGANVLTF. For the CDR3, the DNA is TGTGCCAGCAGTAAGGGACAGGGTGGCTCTGGGGCCAACGTCCTGACTTTC.

V is TRBV7-2 and J is TRBJ2-2; a weak D match, TRBD2 (6 bases). The germline V and J ends were trimmed by 5 bases and 4 bases, with 17 bases remaining between them. The V gene's germline CDR1 is SGHTA and CDR2 FQGNSA. The CDR3 loop spans 16 amino acids. The CDR3 nucleotides read TGTGCCAGCAGCCCGATGGGGACTCCGGGCACCGGGGAGCTGTTTTTT. Translation: CASSPMGTPGTGELFF.

The V gene is TRBV4-3, the J gene TRBJ2-2; 7 bases align to TRBD1. The germline CDR1 and CDR2 sequences are LGHNA and YSLEER. V lost 3 bases and J lost 5; bases outside the gene matches: 6. This CDR3 is built from 15 residues. The chain's CDR3 is CASSHWTGETGELFF. CDR3 DNA: TGCGCCAGCAGCCACTGGACAGGTGAAACCGGGGAGCTGTTTTTT.

CDR3 protein: CASSPPGQGVGGYTF. The CDR3, as DNA: TGTGCCAGCAGCCCACCGGGACAGGGGGTAGGTGGCTACACCTTC. The gene calls are TRBV3-1 (or the pseudogene TRBV3-2) and TRBJ1-2, with 11 bases that match TRBD1. CDR1 and CDR2 from the germline V gene are LGHDT and YNNKEL (reference sequence). Losses at the gene ends were 4 bases for V and 7 bases for J; bases not matched to a gene: 8. The CDR3 is 15 residues long.

This sequence joins TRBV7-9 and TRBJ2-2, with 8 bases identical to TRBD1. Losses at the gene ends were 6 bases for V and 5 bases for J; bases not matched to a gene: 11. The CDR3 is 16 residues long. Per the germline V gene, CDR1 is SEHNR and CDR2 is FQNEAQ (reference sequence). The CDR3 protein is CASSPPGTGPTGELFF. Here the CDR3 DNA reads TGTGCCAGCAGTCCCCCCGGGACAGGACCAACCGGGGAGCTGTTTTTT.

J is TRBJ1-4 and V is TRBV28; unclear D gene. Trimming removed 5 bases from V and 7 bases from J, with 14 bases in between. Germline loops: CDR1 MDHEN, CDR2 SYDVKM. The CDR3 is 14 amino acids. CDR3 bases: TGTGCCAGCAGTCCGACACCGCCTCCTGAAAAACTGTTTTTT. This sequence encodes CASSPTPPPEKLFF.

The chain uses TRBV4-3 and TRBJ1-6, with D perhaps TRBD1 (5 bases). This CDR3 contains 15 residues. Trimming left V 0 bases short and J 8 bases short, with 11 bases between. Looked up from germline, CDR1 is LGHNA and CDR2 is YSLEER. The CDR3 loop is CASSQEGGEHSPLHF. The CDR3 nucleotides read TGCGCCAGCAGCCAAGAGGGGGGAGAGCATTCACCCCTCCACTTT.

This chain links TRBV7-9 with TRBJ1-4; TRBD1 is a possible D gene (6 bases). From germline, CDR1 is SEHNR and CDR2 FQNEAQ (reference sequence). CDR3 length: 12 residues. Between the trimmed V and J ends, which lost 5 bases and 8 bases, there was a span of 9 bases. CDR3: CASSSRGEKLFF. The DNA of the CDR3 is TGTGCCAGCAGCAGCAGGGGCGAAAAACTGTTTTTT.

The CDR3 DNA follows: TGTGCCAGCAGACCGAAATCCGGGACAGGGGGCAATCAGCCCCAGCATTTT. Protein: CASRPKSGTGGNQPQHF. V is TRBV27 and J is TRBJ1-5; TRBD1 matches 10 bases. Germline V gene data show CDR1 as MNHEY and CDR2 as SMNVEV (reference sequence). The CDR3 extends over 17 amino acids. Unmatched junction bases numbered 10, after V lost 6 bases and J lost 2 bases.

This clone was detected once. V and J are TRBV19 and TRBJ1-3; unclear D gene. This CDR3 contains 16 residues. The V gene lost 5 bases and the J gene lost 0 bases, with 14 bases spanning the gap. From germline, CDR1 is LNHDA and CDR2 SQIVND (reference sequence). CDR3 protein: CASSPLGRVSGNTIYF. As DNA, the CDR3 is TGTGCCAGTAGTCCCCTGGGCCGAGTCTCTGGAAACACCATATATTTT. The variable domain in full, with the rest retrieved from reference TRBV19 and TRBJ1-3, is DGGITQSPKYLFRKEGQNVTLSCEQNLNHDAMYWYRQDPGQGLRLIYYSQIVNDFQKGDIAEGYSVSREKKESFPLTVTSAQKNPTAFYLCASSPLGRVSGNTIYFGEGSWLTVV.

The V call is TRBV10-3, the J call TRBJ1-4, with TRBD1 matching over 8 bases. Germline trimming cut 5 bases from V and 4 bases from J; bases unmatched to any gene: 12. Germline lookup yields CDR1 ENHRY and CDR2 SYGVKD. CDR3 length equals 17 residues. DNA of the CDR3: TGTGCCATCAGTTCGACAGGGGCGAGGGGGGGTAATGAAAAACTGTTTTTT. It yields the protein CAISSTGARGGNEKLFF.